These 8 T cell receptor beta chains originate from one sample sequenced in a study of CD8 T cells in ankylosing spondylitis. Study observations and caveats: Typical of ankylosing spondylitis blood, it appeared, was a TCR beta motif of eight highly homologous variants.

One entry per CDR3 protein results from TCRdb running MiXCR on the 5' RACE reads. The data contain about 700,000 distinct CDR3 sequences, 15% to 20% of them singletons. Which antigens these TCRs recognize remains unknown. Sequenced material: blood, either unsorted or a sorted T cell fraction (not recorded which). The receptors derive from a male donor with ankylosing spondylitis.

This clonotype was seen a handful of times. The chain links TRBV2 to TRBJ2-2, with D possibly being TRBD1 or TRBD2 (5 bases each). The CDR3 loop spans 15 amino acids. Germline V gives CDR1 SNHLY, CDR2 FYNNEI. Trimming took off 7 bases at V and 0 bases at J, with 12 bases between the two ends. CDR3 nucleotides: TGTGCCAGCAACCGAGGGGACGCGAACACCGGGGAGCTGTTTTTT. Translated, it gives CASNRGDANTGELFF.

The V gene is TRBV4-1, the J gene TRBJ2-7, with unresolved D. The germline V gene encodes CDR1 MGHRA and CDR2 YSYEKL. The V and J ends lost 0 bases and 1 base respectively, with 10 bases between them. The CDR3 sequence is 15 residues long. The CDR3 spells CASSQEVRISYEQYF. In DNA, the CDR3 is TGCGCCAGCAGCCAAGAGGTGCGGATTTCCTACGAGCAGTACTTC.

This clonotype has only a few counts. The chain carries TRBV3-1 and TRBJ2-2, with 7 nucleotides matching TRBD1. The CDR3 length is 16 residues. J lost 0 bases, V lost 5 bases, and 6 bases had no gene match. Germline V CDR1 and CDR2: LGHDT, YNNKEL (reference sequence). The CDR3 spells CASSTYRGANTGELFF. The DNA for the CDR3 is TGTGCCAGCAGCACCTACAGGGGTGCGAACACCGGGGAGCTGTTTTTT.

V and J are TRBV20-1 and TRBJ1-5; D ambiguous. V lost 6 bases, J lost 5 bases, and 14 bases lay in between. Germline V lookup: CDR1 DFQATT, CDR2 SNEGSKA (reference sequence). This CDR3 has 13 amino acids. The CDR3 is CSAKMGSDQPQHF. CDR3 DNA: TGCAGTGCCAAAATGGGGAGCGATCAGCCCCAGCATTTT.

V gene TRBV15 combines with J gene TRBJ1-4; no clear D. Between the trimmed V and J ends, which lost 0 bases and 8 bases, there was a span of 13 bases. The CDR3 extends over 15 amino acids. Germline V CDR1 and CDR2: LNHNV, YYDKDF (reference sequence). The CDR3 nucleotides are TGTGCCACCAGCAGAGAGAGGAGAGATCGGGAAAAACTGTTTTTT. This sequence encodes CATSRERRDREKLFF.

The V and J genes are TRBV5-6 and TRBJ1-1; maybe TRBD1 (5 bases). Between the trimmed V and J ends, which lost 0 bases and 4 bases, there was a span of 10 bases. CDR3 length equals 14 residues. Germline assignment: CDR1 SGHDT and CDR2 YYEEEE. The CDR3 reads CASSLDVGPTEAFF. DNA of the CDR3: TGTGCCAGCAGCTTGGATGTGGGGCCCACTGAAGCTTTCTTT. Together with reference TRBV5-6 and TRBJ1-1, the CDR3 gives the full variable domain: DAGVTQSPTHLIKTRGQQVTLRCSPKSGHDTVSWYQQALGQGPQFIFQYYEEEERQRGNFPDRFSGHQFPNYSSELNVNALLLGDSALYLCASSLDVGPTEAFFGQGTRLTVV.

The rearrangement uses TRBV3-1 and TRBJ1-1, with 10 bases fitting TRBD1. This CDR3 region has 14 residues. Trimming cost V 2 bases and J 4 bases; bases outside gene matches: 1. Germline lookup yields CDR1 LGHDT and CDR2 YNNKEL (reference sequence). The CDR3 DNA reads as TGTGCCAGCAGCCAAAGGACAGGGGGCACTGAAGCTTTCTTT. This codes for CASSQRTGGTEAFF.

This sequence joins TRBV7-2 and TRBJ1-2, with 8 nucleotides matching TRBD1. The CDR3 is made up of 15 amino acids. Per germline, CDR1 SGHTA and CDR2 FQGNSA. The ends lost 2 bases at V and 6 bases at J; junction bases unmatched: 8. The CDR3 DNA sequence: TGTGCCAGCAGCTTATTTGGGCAGGGGGCAGATGGCTACACCTTC. This sequence encodes CASSLFGQGADGYTF.